This TCR beta chain emerged from a study of lymphopenia after photon versus proton radiotherapy. General study findings and limits: Survival link was tested only in deceased patients; proton benefit remains a possibility. Post-nadir TCR diversity decline inversely tracked overall survival among those who died. After lymphocyte nadir, photon-treated repertoires showed oligoclonal expansion, especially CD8+ Temra. Relative stability marked proton patients; photon patients lost diversity and naive cells.

TCRdb's copy holds only in-frame clones and misses some; the assay was immunoSEQ multiplex PCR. In the table there are tens of thousands of clones, 94% of which are singletons. A note on this clone: Its target is not known.

The CDR3 covers 15 residues. Germline V gives CDR1 LNHDA, CDR2 SQIVND (reference sequence). With 4 bases clipped from V and 4 bases from J, the junction kept 7 bases outside the gene matches. The rearrangement joins TRBV19 to TRBJ1-2; TRBD1 aligns across 9 bases. This sequence originates from a woman between 45 and 65 years old with cholangiocarcinoma. Sequenced here: peripheral blood, sampled from a patient treated with photon-based radiotherapy. The CDR3 sequence is CASSRWTGESYGYTF. The CDR3 DNA sequence: TGTGCCAGTAGTAGATGGACAGGGGAGAGCTATGGCTACACCTTC.